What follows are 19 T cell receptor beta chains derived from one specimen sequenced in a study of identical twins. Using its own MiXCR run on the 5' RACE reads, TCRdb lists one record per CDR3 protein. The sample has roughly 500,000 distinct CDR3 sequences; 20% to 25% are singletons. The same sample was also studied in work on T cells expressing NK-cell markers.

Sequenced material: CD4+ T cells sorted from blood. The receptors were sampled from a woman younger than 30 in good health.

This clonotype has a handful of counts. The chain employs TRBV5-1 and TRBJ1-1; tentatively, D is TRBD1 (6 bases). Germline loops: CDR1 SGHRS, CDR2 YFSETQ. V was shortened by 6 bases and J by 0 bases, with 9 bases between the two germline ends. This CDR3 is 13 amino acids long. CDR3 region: CASTEGVNTEAFF. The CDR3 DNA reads TGCGCCAGCACAGAGGGGGTGAACACTGAAGCTTTCTTT.

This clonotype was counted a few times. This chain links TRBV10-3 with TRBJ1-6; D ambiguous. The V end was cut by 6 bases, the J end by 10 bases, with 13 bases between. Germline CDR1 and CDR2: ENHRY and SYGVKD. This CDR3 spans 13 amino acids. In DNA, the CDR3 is TGTGCCATCAGCCCTCAAGGAGAGTCACCCCTCCACTTT. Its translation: CAISPQGESPLHF.

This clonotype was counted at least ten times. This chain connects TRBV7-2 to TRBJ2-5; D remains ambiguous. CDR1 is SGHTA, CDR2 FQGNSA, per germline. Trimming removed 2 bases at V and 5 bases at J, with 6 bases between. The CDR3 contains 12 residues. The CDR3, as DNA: TGTGCCAGCAGCTTACAGAGGGAGACCCAGTACTTC. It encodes CASSLQRETQYF.

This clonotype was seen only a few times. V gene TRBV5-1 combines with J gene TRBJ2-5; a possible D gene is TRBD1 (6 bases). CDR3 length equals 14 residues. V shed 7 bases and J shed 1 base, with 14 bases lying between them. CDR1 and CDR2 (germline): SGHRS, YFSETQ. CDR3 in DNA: TGCGCCAGCGGTACAGGGACGGGCCAAGAGACCCAGTACTTC. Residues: CASGTGTGQETQYF.

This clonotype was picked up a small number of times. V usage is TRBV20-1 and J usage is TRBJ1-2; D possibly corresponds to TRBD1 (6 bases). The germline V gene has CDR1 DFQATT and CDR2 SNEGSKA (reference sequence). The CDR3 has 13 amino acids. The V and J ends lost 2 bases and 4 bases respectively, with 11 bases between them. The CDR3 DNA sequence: TGCAGTGCTAGAATCGGGGGCAGCTATGGCTACACCTTC. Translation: CSARIGGSYGYTF.

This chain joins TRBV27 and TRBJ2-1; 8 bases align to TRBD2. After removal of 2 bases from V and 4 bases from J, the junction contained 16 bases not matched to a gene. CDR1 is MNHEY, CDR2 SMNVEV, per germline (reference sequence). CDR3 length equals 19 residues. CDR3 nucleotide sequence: TGTGCCAGCAGTTTAGGAGCTAGCGGGCTAACAAAACCTTACAATGAGCAGTTCTTC. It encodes CASSLGASGLTKPYNEQFF.

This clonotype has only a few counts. Here the CDR3 reads CSALRDDTGELFF. The CDR3 bases are TGCAGTGCCCTCAGGGATGACACCGGGGAGCTGTTTTTT. This chain joins TRBV20-1 and TRBJ2-2, with a weak D call TRBD1 (5 bases). V shed 6 bases and J shed 3 bases, with 11 bases lying between them. Germline assignment: CDR1 DFQATT and CDR2 SNEGSKA (reference sequence). CDR3 length: 13 residues.

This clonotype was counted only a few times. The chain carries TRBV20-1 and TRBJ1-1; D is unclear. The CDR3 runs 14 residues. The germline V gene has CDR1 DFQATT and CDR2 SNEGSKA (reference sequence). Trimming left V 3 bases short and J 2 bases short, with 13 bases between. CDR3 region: CSARLDQENTEAFF. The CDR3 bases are TGCAGTGCTAGGTTAGATCAGGAAAACACTGAAGCTTTCTTT.

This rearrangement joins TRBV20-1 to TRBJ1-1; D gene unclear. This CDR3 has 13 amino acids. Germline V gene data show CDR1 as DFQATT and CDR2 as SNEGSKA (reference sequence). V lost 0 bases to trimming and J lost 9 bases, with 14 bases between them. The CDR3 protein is CSAREGRAYQAFF. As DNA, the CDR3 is TGCAGTGCTAGAGAGGGCAGAGCTTACCAAGCTTTCTTT.

Here the CDR3 reads CASSQGGGGNSGANVLTF. CDR3 nucleotide sequence: TGTGCCAGCAGCCAAGGAGGGGGGGGGAACTCTGGGGCCAACGTCCTGACTTTC. This sequence joins TRBV4-2 and TRBJ2-6; tentative D call: TRBD2 (7 bases). The V end was cut by 1 base, the J end by 0 bases, with 13 bases between. From germline, CDR1 is LGHNA and CDR2 YNFKEQ. The CDR3 runs 18 residues.

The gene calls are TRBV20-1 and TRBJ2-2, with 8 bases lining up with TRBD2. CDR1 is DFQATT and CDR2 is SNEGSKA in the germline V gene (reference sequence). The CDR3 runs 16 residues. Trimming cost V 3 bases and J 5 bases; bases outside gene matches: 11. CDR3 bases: TGCAGTGCTAGGTTCGGGTCGGGGGGGCGTACCGGGGAGCTGTTTTTT. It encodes CSARFGSGGRTGELFF.

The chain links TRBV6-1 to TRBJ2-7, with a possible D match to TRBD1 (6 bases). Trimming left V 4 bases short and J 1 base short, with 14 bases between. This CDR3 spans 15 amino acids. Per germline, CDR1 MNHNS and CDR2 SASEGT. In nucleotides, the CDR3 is TGTGCCAGCAGTGGGGGGCGGCGGTCATCCTACGAGCAGTACTTC. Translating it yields CASSGGRRSSYEQYF.

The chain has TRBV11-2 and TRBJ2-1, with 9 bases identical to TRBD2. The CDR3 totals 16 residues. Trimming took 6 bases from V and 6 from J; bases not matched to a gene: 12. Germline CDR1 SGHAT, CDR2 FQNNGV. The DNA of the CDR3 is TGTGCCAGCAGTCGCATGGGGCGGGAGGGCCCCAATGAGCAGTTCTTC. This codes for CASSRMGREGPNEQFF.

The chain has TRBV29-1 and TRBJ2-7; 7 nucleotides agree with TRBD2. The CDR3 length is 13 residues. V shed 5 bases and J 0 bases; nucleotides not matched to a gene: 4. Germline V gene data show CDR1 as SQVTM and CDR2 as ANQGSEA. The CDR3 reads CSVLAGASYEQYF. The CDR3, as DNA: TGCAGCGTTTTAGCGGGCGCCTCCTACGAGCAGTACTTC.

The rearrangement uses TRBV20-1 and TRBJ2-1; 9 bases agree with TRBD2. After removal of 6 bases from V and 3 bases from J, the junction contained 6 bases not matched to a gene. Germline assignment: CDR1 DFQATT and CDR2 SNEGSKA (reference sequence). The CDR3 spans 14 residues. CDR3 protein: CSANSGGVYNEQFF. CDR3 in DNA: TGCAGTGCAAATAGCGGGGGAGTCTACAATGAGCAGTTCTTC.

The CDR3 here is CASMKRSETQYF. The CDR3 DNA follows: TGTGCCAGCATGAAGAGGTCAGAGACCCAGTACTTC. The chain joins TRBV6-6 to TRBJ2-5; no firm D call. V lost 7 bases and J lost 4, with 10 bases in between. Germline CDR1 MNHNY, CDR2 SVGAGI (reference sequence). The CDR3 spans 12 residues.

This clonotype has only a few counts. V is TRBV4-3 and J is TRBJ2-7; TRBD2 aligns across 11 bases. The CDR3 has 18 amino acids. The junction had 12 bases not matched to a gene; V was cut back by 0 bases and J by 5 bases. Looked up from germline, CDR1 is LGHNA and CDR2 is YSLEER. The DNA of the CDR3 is TGCGCCAGCAGCCAAGAGCCCCCAACTAGCGGGAGTACCAACGAGCAGTACTTC. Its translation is CASSQEPPTSGSTNEQYF.

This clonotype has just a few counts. CDR3 in amino acids: CASSQEWRNSPLHF. CDR3 nucleotides: TGTGCCAGCAGCCAAGAGTGGCGTAATTCACCCCTCCACTTT. The chain employs TRBV3-1 and TRBJ1-6; D is uncertain. The CDR3 spans 14 residues. The V end was cut by 0 bases, the J end by 6 bases, with 6 bases between. Germline V gene data show CDR1 as LGHDT and CDR2 as YNNKEL (reference sequence).

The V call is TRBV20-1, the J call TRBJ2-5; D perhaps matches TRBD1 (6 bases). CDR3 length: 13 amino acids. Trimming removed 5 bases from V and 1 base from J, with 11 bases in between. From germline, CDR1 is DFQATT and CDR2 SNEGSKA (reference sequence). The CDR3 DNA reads TGCAGTGCTCAAAGGGGGTTCCAAGAGACCCAGTACTTC. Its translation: CSAQRGFQETQYF.